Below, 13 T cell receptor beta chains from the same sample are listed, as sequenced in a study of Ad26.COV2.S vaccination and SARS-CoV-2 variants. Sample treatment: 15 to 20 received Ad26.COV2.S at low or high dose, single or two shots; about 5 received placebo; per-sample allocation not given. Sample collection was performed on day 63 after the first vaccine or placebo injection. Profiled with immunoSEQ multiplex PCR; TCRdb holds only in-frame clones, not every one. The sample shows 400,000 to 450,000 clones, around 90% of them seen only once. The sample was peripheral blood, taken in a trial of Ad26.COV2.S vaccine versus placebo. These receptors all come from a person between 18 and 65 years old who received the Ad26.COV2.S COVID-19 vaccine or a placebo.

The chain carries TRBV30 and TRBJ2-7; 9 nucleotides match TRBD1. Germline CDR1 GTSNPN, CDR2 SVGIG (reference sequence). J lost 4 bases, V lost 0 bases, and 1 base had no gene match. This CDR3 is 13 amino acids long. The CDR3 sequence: CAWSVGTGYEQYF. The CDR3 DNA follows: TGTGCCTGGAGTGTAGGGACAGGGTACGAGCAGTACTTC.

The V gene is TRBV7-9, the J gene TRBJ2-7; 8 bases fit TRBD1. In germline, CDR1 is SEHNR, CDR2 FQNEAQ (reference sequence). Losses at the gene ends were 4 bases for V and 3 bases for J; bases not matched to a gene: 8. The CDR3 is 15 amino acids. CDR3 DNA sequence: TGTGCCAGCAGCTCCCTGACAGGGGATCACTACGAGCAGTACTTC. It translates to CASSSLTGDHYEQYF.

The chain's CDR3 is CASSLIASYYEQYF. For the CDR3, the DNA is TGTGCCAGCAGTTTAATCGCCAGCTACTACGAGCAGTACTTC. The J gene is TRBJ2-7, the V gene TRBV28; D uncertain. V lost 2 bases and J lost 3, with 11 bases in between. The CDR3 has 14 amino acids. Germline V gives CDR1 MDHEN, CDR2 SYDVKM.

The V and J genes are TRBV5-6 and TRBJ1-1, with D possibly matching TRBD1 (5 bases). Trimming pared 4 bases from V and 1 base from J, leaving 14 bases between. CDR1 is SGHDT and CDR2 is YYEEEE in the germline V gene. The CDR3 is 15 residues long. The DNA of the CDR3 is TGTGCCAGCAGCCCTACTGGTAGGGGGAACACTGAAGCTTTCTTT. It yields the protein CASSPTGRGNTEAFF.

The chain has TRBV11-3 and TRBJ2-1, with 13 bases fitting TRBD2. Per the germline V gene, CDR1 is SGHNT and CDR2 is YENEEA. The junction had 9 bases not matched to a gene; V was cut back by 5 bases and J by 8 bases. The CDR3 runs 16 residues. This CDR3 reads CASSPGLAGALHEQFF. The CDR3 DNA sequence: TGTGCCAGCAGCCCAGGACTAGCGGGAGCTTTGCATGAGCAGTTCTTC. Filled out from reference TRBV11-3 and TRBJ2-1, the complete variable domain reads EAGVVQSPRYKIIEKKQPVAFWCNPISGHNTLYWYLQNLGQGPELLIRYENEEAVDDSQLPKDRFSAERLKGVDSTLKIQPAELGDSAVYLCASSPGLAGALHEQFFGPGTRLTVL.

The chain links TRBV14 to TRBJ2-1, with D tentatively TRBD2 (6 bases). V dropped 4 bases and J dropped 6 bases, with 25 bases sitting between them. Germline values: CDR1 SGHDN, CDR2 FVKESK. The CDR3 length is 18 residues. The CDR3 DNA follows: TGTGCCAGCAGCCGAAACTTCGGATCCGGGACTCTTGCCAATGAGCAGTTCTTC. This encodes CASSRNFGSGTLANEQFF.

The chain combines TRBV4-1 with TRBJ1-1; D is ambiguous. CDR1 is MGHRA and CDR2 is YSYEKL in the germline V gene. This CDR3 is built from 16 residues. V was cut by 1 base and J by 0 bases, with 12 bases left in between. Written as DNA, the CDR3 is TGCGCCAGCAGCCAAGGTGAGGGTAGAATGAACACTGAAGCTTTCTTT. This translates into CASSQGEGRMNTEAFF.

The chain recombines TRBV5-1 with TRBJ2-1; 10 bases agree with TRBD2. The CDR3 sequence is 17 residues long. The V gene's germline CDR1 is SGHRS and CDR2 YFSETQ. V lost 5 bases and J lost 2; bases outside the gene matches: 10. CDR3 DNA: TGCGCCAGCAGGCATGATTCTAGCGGGAGCCCCTACAATGAGCAGTTCTTC. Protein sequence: CASRHDSSGSPYNEQFF.

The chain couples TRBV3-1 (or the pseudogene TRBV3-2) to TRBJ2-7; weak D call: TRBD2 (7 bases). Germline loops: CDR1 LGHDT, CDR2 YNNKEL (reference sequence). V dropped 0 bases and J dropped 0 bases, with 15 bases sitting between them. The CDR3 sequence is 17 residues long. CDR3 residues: CASSQDGLGGASYEQYF. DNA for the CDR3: TGTGCCAGCAGCCAAGATGGGCTGGGGGGGGCCTCCTACGAGCAGTACTTC.

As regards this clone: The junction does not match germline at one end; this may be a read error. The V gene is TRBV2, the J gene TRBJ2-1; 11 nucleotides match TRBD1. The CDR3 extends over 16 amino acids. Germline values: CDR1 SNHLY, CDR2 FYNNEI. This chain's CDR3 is CASRTGTGGSYNEQFF. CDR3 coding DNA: TGTGCCAGCAGGACCGGGACAGGGGGTTCCTATAATGAGCAGTTCTTC.

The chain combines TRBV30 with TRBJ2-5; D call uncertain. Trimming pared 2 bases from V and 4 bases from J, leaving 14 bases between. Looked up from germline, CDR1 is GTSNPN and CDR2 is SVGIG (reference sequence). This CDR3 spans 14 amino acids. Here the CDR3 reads CAWSPRVVGETQYF. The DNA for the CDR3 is TGTGCCTGGAGTCCAAGGGTGGTAGGAGAGACCCAGTACTTC.

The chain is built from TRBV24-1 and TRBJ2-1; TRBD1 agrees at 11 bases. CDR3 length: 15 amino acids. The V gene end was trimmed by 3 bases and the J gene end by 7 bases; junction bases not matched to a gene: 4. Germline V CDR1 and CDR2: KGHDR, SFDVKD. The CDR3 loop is CATSDPGTGGNEQFF. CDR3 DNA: TGTGCCACCAGTGATCCAGGGACAGGGGGAAATGAGCAGTTCTTC.

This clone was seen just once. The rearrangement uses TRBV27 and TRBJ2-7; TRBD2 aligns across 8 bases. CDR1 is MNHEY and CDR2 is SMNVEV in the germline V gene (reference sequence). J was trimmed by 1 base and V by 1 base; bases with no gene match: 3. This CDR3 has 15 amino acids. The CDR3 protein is CASSLLASGSYEQYF. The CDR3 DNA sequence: TGTGCCAGCAGTTTATTGGCTAGCGGGTCCTACGAGCAGTACTTC.